The clone carrying this T cell receptor (beta chain) occurred a few times. This specimen comes from a study of regulatory T cells in long-lasting Graves disease. Time point described: persistent/refractory GD, antithyroid drugs over 5 years with positive TRAb. Researchers made the TCR library from RNA that was extracted from PBMCs. Library construction for TCR beta used iRepertoire HTBI primers and Arm-PCR of CDR3 regions. Each CDR3 protein is one row after TCRdb ran MiXCR on the multiplex PCR reads. This table holds 600,000 to 850,000 distinct CDR3 sequences, roughly 30% found once. Germline V CDR1 and CDR2: LGHDT, YNNKEL (reference sequence). This CDR3 has 14 amino acids. The junction had 4 bases not matched to a gene; V was cut back by 4 bases and J by 7 bases.

Sample: peripheral blood mononuclear cells (PBMCs), taken when the disease was refractory, from a patient treated with antithyroid drugs. This receptor was identified in a female donor with Graves disease. V gene TRBV3-1 combines with J gene TRBJ1-6, with 7 bases that match TRBD1. CDR3 sequence: CASSPGTENSPLHF. CDR3 bases: TGTGCCAGCAGCCCCGGGACAGAGAATTCACCCCTCCACTTT.